Shown below are 14 T cell receptor beta chains from a single sample sequenced in a study of blood T cell repertoires in COVID-19. Only in-frame clones appear in the TCRdb table, and some are missing; sequencing was by immunoSEQ multiplex PCR. Of under 300,000 clones listed, around nine tenths are singletons. Sequencing used PBMCs or T cells enriched from blood (not recorded which). Source of these receptors: a woman aged 18-29 years who had recovered from COVID-19.

This clone occurred once. The genes are TRBV7-9 and TRBJ1-2; TRBD1 aligns across 7 bases. The CDR3 runs 13 residues. Trimming removed 4 bases from V and 6 bases from J; junction bases left unmatched: 5. CDR1 SEHNR and CDR2 FQNEAQ come from the germline V gene (reference sequence). The CDR3 region has the DNA TGTGCCAGCAGCTCAATACAGGGGAATGGCTACACCTTC. Translated: CASSSIQGNGYTF.

This chain connects TRBV4-2 to TRBJ2-1; D not resolved. Looked up from germline, CDR1 is LGHNA and CDR2 is YNFKEQ. This CDR3 comprises 15 residues. Between the trimmed V and J ends, which lost 0 bases and 0 bases, there was a span of 6 bases. The CDR3 loop is CASSQEKSSYNEQFF. The CDR3 bases are TGTGCCAGCAGCCAAGAGAAGAGCTCCTACAATGAGCAGTTCTTC.

The chain has TRBV7-3 and TRBJ1-2, with D possibly being TRBD1 (6 bases). V dropped 5 bases and J dropped 3 bases, with 13 bases sitting between them. Germline CDR1 reads SGHTA; CDR2 reads FQGTGA. This CDR3 comprises 14 residues. The CDR3 here is CASSTGGPDYGYTF. DNA of the CDR3: TGTGCCAGCAGCACGGGGGGGCCAGACTATGGCTACACCTTC.

The chain uses TRBV9 and TRBJ2-5; D might be TRBD2 (5 bases). From germline, CDR1 is SGDLS and CDR2 YYNGEE. The CDR3 has 15 amino acids. V lost 0 bases to trimming and J lost 5 bases, with 14 bases between them. This CDR3 is CASSVEGAIGETQYF. CDR3 nucleotides: TGTGCCAGCAGCGTAGAGGGAGCTATTGGGGAGACCCAGTACTTC.

This clone was observed once. CDR3 sequence (DNA): TGTGCCAGCAAAGAGCGGTCCTACAATGAGCAGTTCTTC. Its protein product is CASKERSYNEQFF. The V gene is TRBV6-5, the J gene TRBJ2-1, with D perhaps TRBD2 (5 bases). V gave up 7 bases and J gave up 1 base, with 8 bases separating them. The germline V gene has CDR1 MNHEY and CDR2 SVGAGI. The CDR3 runs to 13 residues.

This clone was counted once. For the CDR3, the DNA is TGTGCCAGCAGCCCCGGAGGGGTCGATGAGCAGTTCTTC. It encodes CASSPGGVDEQFF. The chain has TRBV16 and TRBJ2-1; a weak D match, TRBD2 (6 bases). The CDR3 is made up of 13 amino acids. Per germline, CDR1 KGHSY and CDR2 FQNENV. V was shortened by 4 bases and J by 8 bases, with 12 bases between the two germline ends.

This sequence joins TRBV6-4 and TRBJ2-1, with 7 bases lining up with TRBD1. Germline loops: CDR1 MRHNA, CDR2 SNTAGT. Unmatched junction bases numbered 4, after V lost 3 bases and J lost 5 bases. The CDR3 covers 14 residues. The CDR3 protein is CASSEGTDNNEQFF. The CDR3 DNA reads as TGTGCCAGCAGTGAGGGGACAGACAACAATGAGCAGTTCTTC.

This clone was detected only a few times. This chain uses TRBV6-5 with TRBJ1-1; D not certain. The V and J ends lost 6 bases and 4 bases respectively, with 15 bases between them. Germline CDR1 and CDR2: MNHEY and SVGAGI. The CDR3 has 14 amino acids. CDR3 amino acids: CASRLGGRGTEAFF. CDR3 nucleotides: TGTGCCAGCAGACTCGGCGGGCGAGGCACTGAAGCTTTCTTT.

The count of this clone is one. The chain joins TRBV5-3 to TRBJ2-1; perhaps TRBD2 as D (5 bases). TRBV5-3 has ORF status, its function being uncertain. The CDR3 extends over 13 amino acids. V gave up 4 bases and J gave up 7 bases, with 12 bases separating them. The CDR3 reads CARSGRIRNEQFF. Here the CDR3 DNA reads TGTGCCAGAAGCGGGAGAATAAGAAATGAGCAGTTCTTC.

The V and J genes are TRBV10-3 and TRBJ2-4, with no clear D. The CDR3 consists of 14 residues. V was trimmed by 2 bases and J by 0 bases, leaving 5 bases between them. The germline gives CDR1 ENHRY, CDR2 SYGVKD. CDR3 DNA sequence: TGTGCCATCAGTGAGCAGTTAGCCAAAAACATTCAGTACTTC. This sequence encodes CAISEQLAKNIQYF.

The DNA of the CDR3 is TGTGCCAGCAGTTTCGAGGACAGGGACCTTTATGGCTACACCTTC. This gives the protein CASSFEDRDLYGYTF. The rearrangement links TRBV28 to TRBJ1-2; 8 positions agree with TRBD1. The CDR3 contains 15 residues. Germline V CDR1 and CDR2: MDHEN, SYDVKM. Unmatched junction bases numbered 8, after V lost 3 bases and J lost 5 bases.

This chain links TRBV5-1 with TRBJ2-5; TRBD2 aligns across 8 bases. CDR1 is SGHRS, CDR2 YFSETQ, per germline. V lost 0 bases to trimming and J lost 5 bases; unmatched junction nucleotides: 12. This CDR3 has 17 amino acids. The CDR3 region has the DNA TGCGCCAGCAGCTTGGCCTATGGTAGCGGGATCCGGGAGACCCAGTACTTC. Encoded protein: CASSLAYGSGIRETQYF.

The chain joins TRBV5-5 to TRBJ2-5; 14 positions agree with TRBD2. This CDR3 is 15 amino acids long. V lost 4 bases and J lost 3; bases outside the gene matches: 2. Germline CDR1 reads SGHKS; CDR2 reads YYEKEE (reference sequence). CDR3 in amino acids: CASSQGLAGEETQYF. CDR3 nucleotides: TGTGCCAGCAGCCAGGGACTAGCGGGAGAAGAGACCCAGTACTTC.

This clone was seen a handful of times. This sequence joins TRBV11-2 and TRBJ2-7; 7 nucleotides align to TRBD1. CDR1 and CDR2 from the germline V gene are SGHAT and FQNNGV. This CDR3 spans 15 amino acids. V shed 5 bases and J 1 base; nucleotides not matched to a gene: 8. CDR3 sequence (DNA): TGTGCCAGCAGCCTCGACGGGACAGTGTCCTACGAGCAGTACTTC. Protein sequence: CASSLDGTVSYEQYF.